This T cell receptor (beta chain) was retrieved from a study of metastatic and nonmetastatic thyroid tumors. Overall study: The study looked at repertoires side by side in blood and in tumor or nodule tissue from malignant and benign thyroid patients.

Germline CDR1 reads MNHEY; CDR2 reads SMNVEV (reference sequence). V dropped 1 base and J dropped 3 bases, with 6 bases sitting between them. The CDR3 has 13 residues. Treatment of any kind had been given to no patient before thyroid surgery. Original methodology: A distant-metastasis classifier for papillary thyroid cancer was built using CDR3 differences across clinicopathological groups. TCRdb re-called the PCR reads via MiXCR. These V and J calls derive from TCRdb rather than the authors' analysis. The repertoire includes around 17,000 clones, around a fifth of them detected once, and around a fifth sits in the top ten.

The clonotype was recovered from a female donor with papillary thyroid cancer or a benign thyroid nodule (not recorded which). Some clones in this sample may be carry-over from other donors' samples. The chain links TRBV27 to TRBJ1-1, with D possibly TRBD1 on 5 matching bases. The material sequenced was adjacent normal tissue. Written as DNA, the CDR3 is TGTGCCAGCAGTTTATTGGGGGACACTGAAGCTTTCTTT. This translates into CASSLLGDTEAFF.